This TCR beta chain was documented in a study of T cells in Graves' hyperthyroidism and ophthalmopathy. This clonotype has only a few counts. Germline V gives CDR1 LGHDT, CDR2 YNNKEL (reference sequence). V was clipped by 6 bases and J by 2 bases; unmatched bases: 4. There are 16 residues in the CDR3. Amplification of TCR beta CDR3 regions was performed using RNA transcripts as template. With the HTBI primer set, the TCR CDR3 went through a first round of RT-PCR. TCRdb processed the multiplex PCR reads anew with MiXCR; each CDR3 protein has one entry. The top ten hold more than 3% of the sample, which has about 610,000 distinct CDR3 sequences, 16% seen once.

The clonotype was recovered from a woman aged 40 to 50 with Graves' ophthalmopathy. Sequencing used blood. The chain joins TRBV3-1 to TRBJ1-4; TRBD1 matches 12 bases. The CDR3 reads CASRRDRGLTNEKLFF. The CDR3 coding sequence is TGTGCCAGCAGGAGGGACAGGGGGCTTACTAATGAAAAACTGTTTTTT.